This TCR beta chain was sequenced during a study of cytomegalovirus exposure and HLA in healthy donors. To note about this clone: As yet, its antigen is unknown.

Vbeta (60) and Jbeta (13) primers were used in the PCR. The repertoire was sequenced with immunoSEQ multiplex PCR; TCRdb's copy has only in-frame clones and lacks some. This table has about 180,000 clones, over 65% appearing once. Study-wide points: It was reported that the classifier diagnosed cytomegalovirus status with high specificity and sensitivity in both the original and validation cohorts. What was likely a sequencing artifact was a cluster of highly shared sequence variants.

The trim removed 6 bases at V and 4 bases at J, leaving 8 bases unmatched. CDR3 size: 15 residues. Germline lookup yields CDR1 SNHLY and CDR2 FYNNEI. The sequence came from a man aged 60-69 years in good health and CMV-seronegative. J is TRBJ2-1 and V is TRBV2, with 8 bases fitting TRBD2. The sequencing input was PBMCs. CDR3 bases: TGTGCCAGCAGAGAGAGCGGGGGTTCGTACAATGAGCAGTTCTTC. Translated, it gives CASRESGGSYNEQFF.